Listed below are T cell receptor beta chains from one sample, sequenced in a study of cytomegalovirus exposure and HLA in healthy donors. Generated by immunoSEQ multiplex PCR, the TCRdb table keeps only in-frame clones and is missing some. There are about 90,000 clones in the sample; approximately 66% occur only once, and 3% to 5% lies in the top ten. The sample taken for sequencing was PBMCs. The receptors originated from a man aged 25 to 40 in good health and CMV-seronegative. Both conserved end residues are part of each CDR3. Each record gives: CDR3 length, J gene, D gene, clone size, V gene, CDR3 protein, CDR3 DNA. A D gene is named only where the DNA matches it firmly. Clone sizes are given selectively: once, few, many, or a class where the clone is expanded.

length: 14
J: TRBJ2-4
D: TRBD1
size: .
V: TRBV7-2
CDR3: CASSWGQDKNIQYF
DNA: TGTGCCAGCAGCTGGGGACAGGACAAAAACATTCAGTACTTC

length: 18
J: TRBJ2-4
D: TRBD1
size: .
V: TRBV9
CDR3: CASSVTQEGGEAKNIQYF
DNA: TGTGCCAGCAGCGTAACTCAAGAAGGGGGCGAGGCCAAAAACATTCAGTACTTC

length: 14
J: TRBJ2-7
D: .
size: .
V: TRBV11-2
CDR3: CASSPHPTGYEQYF
DNA: TGTGCCAGCAGCCCGCATCCAACGGGTTACGAGCAGTACTTC

length: 16
J: TRBJ2-3
D: .
size: .
V: TRBV7-9
CDR3: CSSSPGVAKSTDTQYF
DNA: TGTTCCAGCAGCCCCGGGGTAGCGAAGAGCACAGATACGCAGTATTTT

length: 14
J: TRBJ1-1
D: .
size: .
V: TRBV5-4
CDR3: CASSFTGGNTEAFF
DNA: TGTGCCAGCAGCTTCACCGGGGGAAACACTGAAGCTTTCTTT

length: 15
J: TRBJ2-3
D: .
size: .
V: TRBV19
CDR3: CASRDTGNWADTQYF
DNA: TGTGCCAGTAGGGATACAGGGAATTGGGCAGATACGCAGTATTTT

length: 15
J: TRBJ1-3
D: .
size: .
V: TRBV5-8
CDR3: CASSFYHSPGNTIYF
DNA: TGTGCCAGCAGCTTCTACCACAGCCCAGGAAACACCATATATTTT

length: 15
J: TRBJ2-1
D: .
size: .
V: TRBV13
CDR3: CASSHRLISYNEQFF
DNA: TGTGCCAGCAGCCACAGACTAATAAGCTACAATGAGCAGTTCTTC

length: 16
J: TRBJ2-4
D: TRBD1
size: .
V: TRBV7-3
CDR3: CASSSGTALAKNIQYF
DNA: TGTGCCAGCAGCTCCGGGACAGCACTAGCCAAAAACATTCAGTACTTC

length: 11
J: TRBJ2-7
D: .
size: .
V: TRBV28
CDR3: CASSLAGRQYF
DNA: TGTGCCAGCAGTTTAGCGGGAAGGCAGTACTTC

length: 15
J: TRBJ2-1
D: TRBD2
size: .
V: TRBV7-3
CDR3: CASSSASGFHNEQFF
DNA: TGTGCCAGCAGCTCGGCTAGCGGGTTCCACAATGAGCAGTTCTTC

length: 16
J: TRBJ2-7
D: .
size: .
V: TRBV4-1
CDR3: CASSQGRPGVTYEQYF
DNA: TGCGCCAGCAGCCAAGGGAGGCCGGGGGTTACCTACGAGCAGTACTTC

length: 13
J: TRBJ1-6
D: .
size: .
V: TRBV9
CDR3: CASSRSINSPLHF
DNA: TGTGCCAGCTCGCGATCAATTAATTCACCCCTCCACTTT

length: 14
J: TRBJ2-7
D: .
size: .
V: TRBV9
CDR3: CASSVTGDGGEQYF
DNA: TGTGCCAGCAGCGTGACGGGGGATGGAGGCGAGCAGTACTTC

length: 13
J: TRBJ2-7
D: .
size: once
V: TRBV10-3
CDR3: CAISARGSYEQYF
DNA: TGTGCCATCAGTGCTCGCGGTTCCTACGAGCAGTACTTC

length: 15
J: TRBJ1-1
D: TRBD1
size: .
V: TRBV9
CDR3: CASSVGSSRGPEAFF
DNA: TGTGCCAGCAGCGTAGGATCAAGCAGGGGGCCTGAAGCTTTCTTT

length: 15
J: TRBJ2-1
D: TRBD2
size: .
V: TRBV30
CDR3: CAWTSGTSRYNEQFF
DNA: TGTGCCTGGACCTCCGGGACTAGCAGATACAATGAGCAGTTCTTC

length: 16
J: TRBJ1-1
D: .
size: .
V: TRBV14
CDR3: CASSTLGTGPLSEAFF
DNA: TGTGCCAGCAGCACTCTAGGAACAGGGCCCCTTTCCGAAGCTTTCTTT

length: 15
J: TRBJ2-1
D: TRBD2
size: .
V: TRBV29-1
CDR3: CSVIEGLADYNEQFF
DNA: TGCAGCGTCATCGAGGGACTAGCGGACTACAATGAGCAGTTCTTC

length: 12
J: TRBJ2-7
D: TRBD1
size: .
V: TRBV5-1
CDR3: CASSWGQSEQYF
DNA: TGCGCCAGCAGCTGGGGACAGAGCGAGCAGTACTTC

length: 15
J: TRBJ2-7
D: TRBD2
size: .
V: TRBV9
CDR3: CASSVRTSGSNEQYF
DNA: TGTGCCAGCAGCGTAAGAACTAGCGGGAGTAACGAGCAGTACTTC

length: 16
J: TRBJ2-7
D: TRBD2
size: .
V: TRBV5-5
CDR3: CASSRRSTSGGDEQYF
DNA: TGTGCCAGCAGCAGACGCTCCACTAGCGGGGGAGACGAGCAGTACTTC

length: 14
J: TRBJ1-6
D: TRBD1
size: .
V: TRBV5-1
CDR3: CASSPGTANSPLHF
DNA: TGCGCCAGCAGCCCGGGGACAGCCAATTCACCCCTCCACTTT

length: 15
J: TRBJ2-7
D: TRBD1
size: .
V: TRBV7-8
CDR3: CASSLASSRGQEQYF
DNA: TGTGCCAGCAGCTTAGCCTCTTCACGGGGACAGGAGCAGTACTTC

length: 11
J: TRBJ2-1
D: .
size: .
V: TRBV29-1
CDR3: CSVEPYNEQFF
DNA: TGCAGCGTTGAACCGTACAATGAGCAGTTCTTC

length: 15
J: TRBJ2-3
D: .
size: .
V: TRBV6-6
CDR3: CATSTPQGSTDTQYF
DNA: TGTGCCACCTCAACCCCACAGGGTAGCACAGATACGCAGTATTTT

length: 14
J: TRBJ2-3
D: .
size: once
V: TRBV27
CDR3: CASRGLSSTDTQYF
DNA: TGTGCCAGCCGGGGTCTTAGCAGCACAGATACGCAGTATTTT

length: 15
J: TRBJ2-1
D: TRBD1
size: .
V: TRBV5-1
CDR3: CASSEQGENYNEQFF
DNA: TGCGCCAGCAGCGAACAGGGGGAAAACTACAATGAGCAGTTCTTC

length: 12
J: TRBJ2-7
D: .
size: few
V: TRBV6-5
CDR3: CASSFRRDEQYF
DNA: TGTGCCAGCAGTTTTCGGCGGGACGAGCAGTACTTC

length: 15
J: TRBJ2-3
D: TRBD2
size: .
V: TRBV7-7
CDR3: CASSVRSGSTDTQYF
DNA: TGTGCTAGCAGCGTCCGTAGCGGGAGCACAGATACGCAGTATTTT

length: 14
J: TRBJ2-7
D: .
size: .
V: TRBV9
CDR3: CASSVGQRVYEQYF
DNA: TGTGCCAGCAGCGTGGGGCAGCGGGTCTACGAGCAGTACTTC

length: 15
J: TRBJ1-3
D: TRBD1
size: .
V: TRBV7-8
CDR3: CASSQDRISGNTIYF
DNA: TGTGCCAGCAGCCAGGACAGGATCTCTGGAAACACCATATATTTT

length: 16
J: TRBJ2-3
D: .
size: .
V: TRBV7-6
CDR3: CASSLAYTGRTDTQYF
DNA: TGTGCCAGCAGCTTAGCCTACACAGGTCGCACAGATACGCAGTATTTT

length: 15
J: TRBJ2-7
D: TRBD1
size: few
V: TRBV2
CDR3: CASSEGGQGGYEQYF
DNA: TGTGCCAGCAGTGAAGGGGGACAGGGCGGCTACGAGCAGTACTTC

length: 13
J: TRBJ1-2
D: .
size: .
V: TRBV28
CDR3: CASGEITNYGYTF
DNA: TGTGCCAGCGGGGAGATTACGAACTATGGCTACACCTTC

length: 16
J: TRBJ2-7
D: .
size: once
V: TRBV7-3
CDR3: CASSLGGATSSYEQYF
DNA: TGTGCCAGCAGCTTGGGTGGGGCGACTAGTTCCTACGAGCAGTACTTC

length: 16
J: TRBJ1-2
D: TRBD1
size: .
V: TRBV9
CDR3: CASSVREQGFFYGYTF
DNA: TGTGCCAGCAGCGTAAGGGAACAGGGGTTCTTTTATGGCTACACCTTC

length: 14
J: TRBJ1-2
D: TRBD1
size: .
V: TRBV7-9
CDR3: CASSGGQGNYGYTF
DNA: TGTGCCAGCAGCGGGGGACAGGGAAACTATGGCTACACCTTC

length: 15
J: TRBJ1-5
D: .
size: few
V: TRBV30
CDR3: CAWSPSGHGNQPQHF
DNA: TGTGCCTGGAGCCCCTCGGGACATGGCAATCAGCCCCAGCATTTT

length: 16
J: TRBJ2-5
D: TRBD2
size: few
V: TRBV9
CDR3: CASSVGDRGGGETQYF
DNA: TGTGCCAGCAGCGTAGGAGACCGGGGGGGCGGAGAGACCCAGTACTTC

length: 14
J: TRBJ1-1
D: TRBD1
size: .
V: TRBV30
CDR3: CAWSVGQGQTEAFF
DNA: TGTGCCTGGAGTGTGGGACAGGGTCAAACTGAAGCTTTCTTT

length: 14
J: TRBJ2-2
D: .
size: .
V: TRBV27
CDR3: CASMEGGVAGELFF
DNA: TGTGCCAGCATGGAAGGAGGGGTTGCCGGGGAGCTGTTTTTT

length: 14
J: TRBJ2-3
D: .
size: few
V: TRBV12-5
CDR3: CASGTTEGGDTQYF
DNA: TGTGCTAGTGGGACGACAGAAGGAGGGGATACGCAGTATTTT

length: 18
J: TRBJ2-3
D: TRBD2
size: .
V: TRBV14
CDR3: CASSQWGGAPPPPDTQYF
DNA: TGTGCCAGCAGCCAATGGGGAGGGGCTCCACCTCCCCCAGATACGCAGTATTTT

length: 17
J: TRBJ2-3
D: TRBD2
size: .
V: TRBV7-9
CDR3: CASSLGEGGRWSDTQYF
DNA: TGTGCCAGCAGCTTAGGCGAGGGCGGGAGGTGGTCAGATACGCAGTATTTT

length: 17
J: TRBJ1-5
D: .
size: few
V: TRBV7-8
CDR3: CASSPVGGVLGNQPQHF
DNA: TGTGCCAGCAGCCCCGTAGGGGGGGTGCTTGGCAATCAGCCCCAGCATTTT

length: 15
J: TRBJ1-2
D: TRBD1
size: .
V: TRBV7-9
CDR3: CASTMGGQPNYGYTF
DNA: TGTGCCAGCACCATGGGGGGACAGCCGAACTATGGCTACACCTTC

length: 14
J: TRBJ2-5
D: .
size: .
V: TRBV28
CDR3: CASSFRWLQETQYF
DNA: TGTGCCAGCAGTTTTCGCTGGCTTCAAGAGACCCAGTACTTC

length: 15
J: TRBJ2-1
D: TRBD1
size: .
V: TRBV6-1
CDR3: CASSPRDSSYNEQFF
DNA: TGTGCCAGCAGTCCCCGGGACAGCTCCTACAATGAGCAGTTCTTC

length: 15
J: TRBJ2-7
D: TRBD2
size: .
V: TRBV7-2
CDR3: CASSSAGTSGSEQYF
DNA: TGTGCCAGCAGCTCAGCCGGGACTAGCGGGAGCGAGCAGTACTTC

length: 15
J: TRBJ2-5
D: TRBD2
size: .
V: TRBV6-5
CDR3: CASGSGGGRKETQYF
DNA: TGTGCCAGCGGATCGGGGGGGGGCAGGAAAGAGACCCAGTACTTC

length: 13
J: TRBJ2-1
D: .
size: .
V: TRBV5-4
CDR3: CASSLAGFNEQFF
DNA: TGTGCCAGCAGCTTGGCCGGGTTCAATGAGCAGTTCTTC

length: 12
J: TRBJ2-7
D: .
size: few
V: TRBV7-9
CDR3: CASSGLSYEQYF
DNA: TGTGCCAGCAGCGGACTCTCCTACGAGCAGTACTTC

length: 15
J: TRBJ2-3
D: .
size: .
V: TRBV28
CDR3: CASSFLQPGTDTQYF
DNA: TGTGCCAGCAGTTTCCTACAGCCGGGCACAGATACGCAGTATTTT

length: 16
J: TRBJ2-1
D: TRBD2
size: few
V: TRBV7-9
CDR3: CASSAGLAGVGNEQFF
DNA: TGTGCCAGCAGCGCGGGACTAGCGGGAGTAGGCAATGAGCAGTTCTTC

length: 16
J: TRBJ1-2
D: TRBD1
size: .
V: TRBV29-1
CDR3: CSSIEERGQGIYGYTF
DNA: TGCAGCTCGATCGAGGAGAGGGGACAGGGGATCTATGGCTACACCTTC

length: 15
J: TRBJ1-5
D: .
size: .
V: TRBV18
CDR3: CASSPRREGNQPQHF
DNA: TGTGCCAGCTCACCACGCAGGGAGGGAAATCAGCCCCAGCATTTT

length: 15
J: TRBJ2-7
D: TRBD1
size: .
V: TRBV19
CDR3: CASSMEGTGLGEQYF
DNA: TGTGCCAGTAGTATGGAAGGGACAGGTCTCGGGGAGCAGTACTTC